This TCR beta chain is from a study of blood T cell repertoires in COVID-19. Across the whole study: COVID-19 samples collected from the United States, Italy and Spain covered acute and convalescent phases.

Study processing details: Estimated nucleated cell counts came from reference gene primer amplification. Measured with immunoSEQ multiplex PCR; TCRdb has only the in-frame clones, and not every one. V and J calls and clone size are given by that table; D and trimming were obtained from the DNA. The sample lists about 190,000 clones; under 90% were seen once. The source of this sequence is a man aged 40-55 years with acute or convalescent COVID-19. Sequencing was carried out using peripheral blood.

The CDR3 is CASGLGESSYNEQFF. In nucleotides, the CDR3 is TGTGCTAGTGGTTTGGGGGAGAGCTCCTACAATGAGCAGTTCTTC. The chain is built from TRBV12-5 and TRBJ2-1, with D possibly matching TRBD2 (5 bases). The CDR3 consists of 15 residues. The ends were cut back, 1 base at V and 0 bases at J, with 7 bases in the middle. CDR1 and CDR2 (germline): LGHNT, FRNRAP.